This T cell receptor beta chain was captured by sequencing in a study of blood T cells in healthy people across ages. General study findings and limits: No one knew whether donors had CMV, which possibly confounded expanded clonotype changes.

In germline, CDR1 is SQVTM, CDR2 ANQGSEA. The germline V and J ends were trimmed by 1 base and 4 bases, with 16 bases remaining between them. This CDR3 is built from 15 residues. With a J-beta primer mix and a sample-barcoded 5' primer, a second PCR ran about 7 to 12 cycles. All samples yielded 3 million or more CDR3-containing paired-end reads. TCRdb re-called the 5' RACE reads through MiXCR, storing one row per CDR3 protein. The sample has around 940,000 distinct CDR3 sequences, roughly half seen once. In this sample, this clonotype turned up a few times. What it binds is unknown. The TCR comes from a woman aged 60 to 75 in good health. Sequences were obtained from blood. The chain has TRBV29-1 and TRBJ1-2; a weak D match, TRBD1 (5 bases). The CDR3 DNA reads TGCAGCGTTGAAGGACCGGGGGTCTTGGGCTATGGCTACACCTTC. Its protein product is CSVEGPGVLGYGYTF. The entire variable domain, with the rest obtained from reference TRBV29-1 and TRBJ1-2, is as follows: SAVISQKPSRDICQRGTSLTIQCQVDSQVTMMFWYRQQPGQSLTLIATANQGSEATYESGFVIDKFPISRPNLTFSTLTVSNMSPEDSSIYLCSVEGPGVLGYGYTFGSGTRLTVV.